Listed below are T cell receptor beta chains from one sample, sequenced in a study of PD-1 blockade in classical Hodgkin lymphoma. TCRdb keeps only in-frame clones here, not all; method: immunoSEQ multiplex PCR. The table has some 13,000 clones, 82% seen once; the top ten hold around 4%. The material sequenced was peripheral blood mononuclear cells (PBMCs), taken at baseline. The receptors were gathered from a human donor with classical Hodgkin lymphoma. The CDR3 runs from the conserved cysteine through the conserved F or W. D genes are given only for firm matches. Clone sizes are given selectively: once, few, many, or a class where the clone is expanded.

d_gene	v_gene	abundance	j_gene	CDR3aa	CDR3nt
TRBD2	TRBV27	-	TRBJ2-5	CASSLFSGTSGRRWQETQYF	TGTGCCAGCAGTTTATTCTCGGGGACTAGCGGGAGGAGGTGGCAAGAGACCCAGTACTTC
-	TRBV18	-	TRBJ2-6	CASSQQGSGANVLTF	TGTGCCAGCTCACAACAGGGATCTGGGGCCAACGTCCTGACTTTC
-	TRBV6-5	-	TRBJ1-5	CASRPRQAYQPQHF	TGTGCCAGCAGACCCCGACAGGCATATCAGCCCCAGCATTTT
-	TRBV2	-	TRBJ1-2	CASTSYKYGYTF	TGTGCCAGCACGAGTTATAAGTATGGCTACACCTTC
-	TRBV7-8	-	TRBJ1-3	CASSTVRGASGNTIYF	TGTGCCAGCAGTACCGTCAGGGGTGCGTCTGGAAACACCATATATTTT
-	TRBV5-1	-	TRBJ1-2	CASSFSGYYGYTF	TGCGCCAGCAGCTTTTCAGGGTACTATGGCTACACCTTC
-	TRBV6-5	-	TRBJ2-7	CASSMGVGSSYEQYF	TGTGCCAGCAGTATGGGGGTCGGGAGCTCCTACGAGCAGTACTTC
TRBD2	TRBV10-3	-	TRBJ2-7	CAISESGGPYEQYF	TGTGCCATCAGTGAGAGCGGGGGGCCCTACGAGCAGTACTTC
-	TRBV5-1	once	TRBJ2-1	CASSEFGGDNEQFF	TGCGCCAGCAGCGAGTTTGGAGGAGACAATGAGCAGTTCTTC
-	TRBV7-2	few	TRBJ1-1	CASSVDRGTEAFF	TGTGCCAGCAGCGTTGATAGAGGGACTGAAGCTTTCTTT
-	TRBV6-5	once	TRBJ2-7	CASSPGTPTYEQYF	TGTGCCAGCAGCCCCGGGACTCCGACCTACGAGCAGTACTTC
TRBD2	TRBV29-1	-	TRBJ2-3	CSVEGGGGATDTQYF	TGCAGCGTTGAAGGGGGCGGGGGGGCCACAGATACGCAGTATTTT
-	TRBV18	-	TRBJ1-4	CASSPEGANEKLFF	TGTGCCAGCTCACCGGAGGGAGCTAATGAAAAACTGTTTTTT
-	TRBV7-9	-	TRBJ2-1	CASTSARVNLYNEQFF	TGTGCCAGCACCTCCGCCCGGGTAAATTTATACAATGAGCAGTTCTTC
-	TRBV6-6	-	TRBJ2-4	CASSYNGGTAKNIQYF	TGTGCCAGCAGTTATAATGGGGGGACAGCAAAAAACATTCAGTACTTC
-	TRBV7-9	-	TRBJ1-1	CASSPSRGSTEAFF	TGTGCCAGCAGTCCCAGCCGGGGGAGCACTGAAGCTTTCTTT
-	TRBV18	-	TRBJ2-2	CASSPTRTGELFF	TGTGCCAGCTCACCAACCCGCACCGGGGAGCTGTTTTTT